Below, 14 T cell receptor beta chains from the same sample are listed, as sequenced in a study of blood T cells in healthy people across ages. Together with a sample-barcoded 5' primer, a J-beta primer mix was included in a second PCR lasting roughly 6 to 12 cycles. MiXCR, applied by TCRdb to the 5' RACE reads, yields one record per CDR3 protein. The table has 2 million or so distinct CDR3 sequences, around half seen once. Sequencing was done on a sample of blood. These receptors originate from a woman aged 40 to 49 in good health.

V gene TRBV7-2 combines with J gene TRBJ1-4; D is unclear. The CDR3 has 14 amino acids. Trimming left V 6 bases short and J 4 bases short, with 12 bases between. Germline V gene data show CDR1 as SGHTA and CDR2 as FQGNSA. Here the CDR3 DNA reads TGTGCCAGCAGGGCCGGGCGGTATAATGAAAAACTGTTTTTT. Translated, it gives CASRAGRYNEKLFF.

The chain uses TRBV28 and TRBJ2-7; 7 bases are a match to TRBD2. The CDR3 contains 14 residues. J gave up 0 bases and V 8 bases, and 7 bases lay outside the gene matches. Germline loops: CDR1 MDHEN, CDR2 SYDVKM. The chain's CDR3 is CASLMGGSSYEQYF. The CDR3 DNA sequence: TGTGCCAGCCTAATGGGGGGGAGCTCCTACGAGCAGTACTTC.

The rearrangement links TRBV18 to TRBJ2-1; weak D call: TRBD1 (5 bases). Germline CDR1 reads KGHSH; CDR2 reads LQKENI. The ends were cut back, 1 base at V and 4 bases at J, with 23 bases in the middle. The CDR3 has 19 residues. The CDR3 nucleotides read TGTGCCAGCTCACCACGGGAAAGCTCGAGTGGGGCCCGGTACAATGAGCAGTTCTTC. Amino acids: CASSPRESSSGARYNEQFF.

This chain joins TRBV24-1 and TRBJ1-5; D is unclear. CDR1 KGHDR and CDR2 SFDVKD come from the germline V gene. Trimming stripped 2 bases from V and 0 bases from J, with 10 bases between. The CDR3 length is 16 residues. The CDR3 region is CATSDSRLNSNQPQHF. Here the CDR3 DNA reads TGTGCCACCAGTGATTCAAGACTGAATAGCAATCAGCCCCAGCATTTT.

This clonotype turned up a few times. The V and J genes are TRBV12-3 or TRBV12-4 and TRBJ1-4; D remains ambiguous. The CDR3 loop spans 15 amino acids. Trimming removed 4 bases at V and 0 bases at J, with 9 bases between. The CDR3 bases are TGTGCCAGCAGTTCAACAACCTCAACTAATGAAAAACTGTTTTTT. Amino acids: CASSSTTSTNEKLFF.

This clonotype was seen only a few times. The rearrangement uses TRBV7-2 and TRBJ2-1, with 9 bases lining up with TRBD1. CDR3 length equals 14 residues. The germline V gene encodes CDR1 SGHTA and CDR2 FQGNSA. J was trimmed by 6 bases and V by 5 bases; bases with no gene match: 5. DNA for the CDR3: TGTGCCAGCAGCCCCAGGACAGGGGTCAATGAGCAGTTCTTC. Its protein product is CASSPRTGVNEQFF.

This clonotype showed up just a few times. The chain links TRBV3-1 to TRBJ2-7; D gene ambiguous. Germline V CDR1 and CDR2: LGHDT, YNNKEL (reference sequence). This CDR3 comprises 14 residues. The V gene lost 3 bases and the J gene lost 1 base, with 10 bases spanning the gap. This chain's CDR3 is CASSQRTRSYEQYF. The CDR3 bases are TGTGCCAGCAGCCAGAGGACCCGTTCCTACGAGCAGTACTTC.

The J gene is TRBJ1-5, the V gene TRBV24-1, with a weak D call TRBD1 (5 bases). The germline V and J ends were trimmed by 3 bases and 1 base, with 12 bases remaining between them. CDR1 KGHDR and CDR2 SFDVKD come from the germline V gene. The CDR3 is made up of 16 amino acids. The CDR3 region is CATSDATGRSNQPQHF. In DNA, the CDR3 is TGTGCCACCAGTGATGCAACAGGACGAAGCAATCAGCCCCAGCATTTT.

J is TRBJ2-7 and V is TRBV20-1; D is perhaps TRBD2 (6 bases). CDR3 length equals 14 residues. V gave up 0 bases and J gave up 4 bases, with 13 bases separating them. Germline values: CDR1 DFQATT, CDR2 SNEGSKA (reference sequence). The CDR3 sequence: CSARDQWGVYEQYF. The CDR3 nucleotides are TGCAGTGCTAGAGATCAGTGGGGGGTGTACGAGCAGTACTTC.

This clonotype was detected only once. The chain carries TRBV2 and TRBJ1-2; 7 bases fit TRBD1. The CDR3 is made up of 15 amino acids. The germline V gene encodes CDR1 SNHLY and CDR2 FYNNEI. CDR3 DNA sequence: TGTGCAACAGTCCCAGGGACAGCCAAGGCGAATGGCTACACCTTC. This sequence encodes CATVPGTAKANGYTF.

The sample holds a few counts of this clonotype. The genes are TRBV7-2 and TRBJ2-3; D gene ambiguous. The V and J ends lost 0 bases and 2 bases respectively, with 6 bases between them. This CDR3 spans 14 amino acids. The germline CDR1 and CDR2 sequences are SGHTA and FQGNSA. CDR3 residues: CASSLATNTDTQYF. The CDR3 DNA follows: TGTGCCAGCAGCTTAGCCACCAACACAGATACGCAGTATTTT.

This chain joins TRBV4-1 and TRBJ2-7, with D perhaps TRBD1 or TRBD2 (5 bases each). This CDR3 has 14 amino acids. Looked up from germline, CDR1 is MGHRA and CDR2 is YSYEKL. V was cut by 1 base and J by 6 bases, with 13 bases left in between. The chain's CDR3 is CASSQVSRDREQYF. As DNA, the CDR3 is TGCGCCAGCAGCCAAGTATCCAGGGACCGCGAGCAGTACTTC.

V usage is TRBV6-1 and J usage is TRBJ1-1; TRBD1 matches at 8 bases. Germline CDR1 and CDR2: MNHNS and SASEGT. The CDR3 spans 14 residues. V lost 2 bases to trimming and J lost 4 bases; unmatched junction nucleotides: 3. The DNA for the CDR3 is TGTGCCAGCAGTGAAACAGGGGGAGGCACTGAAGCTTTCTTT. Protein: CASSETGGGTEAFF.

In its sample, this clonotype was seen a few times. CDR3 in DNA: TGCGCCAGCAGCCTTGGTCACGGGGACTCCTACGAGCAGTACTTC. This sequence encodes CASSLGHGDSYEQYF. The gene calls are TRBV5-1 and TRBJ2-7; weak D call: TRBD2 (5 bases). Per the germline V gene, CDR1 is SGHRS and CDR2 is YFSETQ. This CDR3 is built from 15 residues. Trimming pared 4 bases from V and 0 bases from J, leaving 14 bases between.